Given below is one TCR beta chain in context. Clones were sequenced by immunoSEQ multiplex PCR, and TCRdb holds only the in-frame ones, with some missing. There are 150,000 to 200,000 clones in the sample; about three quarters occur only once, and about 3% lies in the top ten. CDR3 length equals 17 residues. The ends lost 0 bases at V and 4 bases at J; junction bases unmatched: 9. The germline CDR1 and CDR2 sequences are SGDLS and YYNGEE. This sample was taken from a study of blood T cell repertoires in COVID-19. The rearrangement uses TRBV9 and TRBJ2-3; TRBD2 agrees at 9 bases. The receptor was derived from a woman aged 80 or over with active or convalescent COVID-19. Sequencing was done on a sample of peripheral blood. CDR3 residues: CASSVAVAGGLADTQYF. CDR3 DNA sequence: TGTGCCAGCAGCGTAGCTGTGGCGGGGGGGCTCGCAGATACGCAGTATTTT.